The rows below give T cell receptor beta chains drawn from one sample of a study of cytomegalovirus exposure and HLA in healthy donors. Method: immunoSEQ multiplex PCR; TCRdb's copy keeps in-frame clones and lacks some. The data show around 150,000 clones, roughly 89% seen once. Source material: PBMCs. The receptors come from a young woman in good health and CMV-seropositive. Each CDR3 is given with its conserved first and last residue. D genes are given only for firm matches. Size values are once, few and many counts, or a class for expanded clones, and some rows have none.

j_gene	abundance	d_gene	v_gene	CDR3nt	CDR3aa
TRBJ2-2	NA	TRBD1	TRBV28	TGTGCCAGCAGTTTATGGGCAGGGGGCATCGGGGAGCTGTTTTTT	CASSLWAGGIGELFF
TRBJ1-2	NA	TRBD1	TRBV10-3	TGTGCCATCAGTCAGACCCGGGACAGCGTTAACTATGGCTACACCTTC	CAISQTRDSVNYGYTF
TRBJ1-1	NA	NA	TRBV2	TGTGCCAGCCCACAGGCGCCGAACACTGAAGCTTTCTTT	CASPQAPNTEAFF
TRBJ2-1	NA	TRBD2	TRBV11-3	TGTGCCAGCAGCTTAGAGGCGGGAGTGAGGAACAATGAGCAGTTCTTC	CASSLEAGVRNNEQFF
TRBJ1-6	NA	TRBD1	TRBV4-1	TGCGCCAGCAGCCAGTTACCGCCCCCTCGACAGGGTGATAATTCACCCCTCCACTTT	CASSQLPPPRQGDNSPLHF
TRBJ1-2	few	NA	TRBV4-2	TGTGCCAGCAGCCAAGATGCGCTCGGCTACACCTTC	CASSQDALGYTF
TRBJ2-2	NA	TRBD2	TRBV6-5	TGTGCCAGCAGTTACCCTAGCGGATTGAACACCGGGGAGCTGTTTTTT	CASSYPSGLNTGELFF
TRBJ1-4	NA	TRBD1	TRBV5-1	TGCGCCAGCAGCTGGAGAGGGACAGGGGGCGTTCGGAATGAAAAACTGTTTTTT	CASSWRGTGGVRNEKLFF
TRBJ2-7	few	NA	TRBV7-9	TGTGCCAGCAGCACCCAGGGGTACCCCTCCTACGAGCAGTACTTC	CASSTQGYPSYEQYF
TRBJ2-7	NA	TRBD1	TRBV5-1	TGCGCCAGCAGCTCGGGGACAGGTCGGTCTACGGTCGAGCAGTACTTC	CASSSGTGRSTVEQYF
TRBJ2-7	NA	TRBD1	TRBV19	TGTGCCAGTAGACAGACAGGGAAGTACTACGAGCAGTACTTC	CASRQTGKYYEQYF
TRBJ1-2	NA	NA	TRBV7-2	TGTGCCAGCAGCCCGTATCTAAGGGAGGTCTATGGCTACACCTTC	CASSPYLREVYGYTF
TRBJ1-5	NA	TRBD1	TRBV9	TGTGCCAGCAGCGACGGGACAGGACTCAATCAGCCCCAGCATTTT	CASSDGTGLNQPQHF
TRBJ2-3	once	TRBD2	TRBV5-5	TGTGCCAGCAGCTTGAATACAGCGGGGGCAACAGATACGCAGTATTTT	CASSLNTAGATDTQYF
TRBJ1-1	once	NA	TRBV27	TGTGCCAGCAGTTTATTAGGGGGGGGCACTGAAGCTTTCTTT	CASSLLGGGTEAFF